Presented here are 16 T cell receptor beta chains from one specimen sequenced in a study of control samples from healthy donors and cancer patients. Method: immunoSEQ multiplex PCR; TCRdb's copy keeps in-frame clones and lacks some. The table shows 130,000 or so clones, with about nine tenths occurring only once. Sequenced sample: PBMCs. Receptors were obtained from a man in his forties or fifties with head and neck cancer.

In DNA form, the CDR3 reads TGTGCCAGCAGCAGATACTACGAGCAGTACTTC. It yields the protein CASSRYYEQYF. The chain combines TRBV7-9 with TRBJ2-7, with D hard to call. CDR1 is SEHNR, CDR2 FQNEAQ, per germline (reference sequence). This CDR3 region has 11 residues. V lost 5 bases, J lost 3 bases, and 5 bases lay in between.

The chain links TRBV7-2 to TRBJ2-2, with TRBD2 matching over 7 bases. V was pared by 0 bases and J by 6 bases, with 7 bases of the junction left unmatched. Per the germline V gene, CDR1 is SGHTA and CDR2 is FQGNSA. The CDR3 consists of 16 residues. The CDR3 reads CASSLAVAGVPGELFF. Written as DNA, the CDR3 is TGTGCCAGCAGCTTAGCAGTTGCGGGAGTACCCGGGGAGCTGTTTTTT.

The V call is TRBV4-1, the J call TRBJ2-5; the D is unclear. V dropped 1 base and J dropped 1 base, with 16 bases sitting between them. Germline V lookup: CDR1 MGHRA, CDR2 YSYEKL. CDR3 length: 17 amino acids. The CDR3 loop reads CASSQVSLVGTQETQYF. For the CDR3, the DNA is TGCGCCAGCAGCCAAGTTTCTTTAGTGGGAACCCAAGAGACCCAGTACTTC.

This chain's CDR3 is CASRGQGYEQYF. The DNA for the CDR3 is TGTGCCAGCAGGGGACAGGGGTACGAGCAGTACTTC. The chain combines TRBV12-3 or TRBV12-4 with TRBJ2-7, with 10 bases aligning to TRBD1. Unmatched junction bases numbered 0, after V lost 6 bases and J lost 4 bases. The CDR3 runs 12 residues.

The genes are TRBV29-1 and TRBJ2-3, with 11 bases aligning to TRBD2. CDR3 length: 17 amino acids. Germline V gene data show CDR1 as SQVTM and CDR2 as ANQGSEA. J was trimmed by 2 bases and V by 1 base; bases with no gene match: 8. The CDR3 is CSVEGELAGGNTDTQYF. The CDR3 DNA reads as TGCAGCGTTGAAGGGGAGCTAGCGGGAGGTAACACAGATACGCAGTATTTT.

The genes are TRBV5-1 and TRBJ1-4; possibly TRBD1 for D (5 bases). The CDR3 length is 14 residues. Germline V gene data show CDR1 as SGHRS and CDR2 as YFSETQ. The V end was cut by 0 bases, the J end by 5 bases, with 8 bases between. DNA for the CDR3: TGCGCCAGCAGCTTGGGGGGCATAAATGAAAAACTGTTTTTT. Protein sequence: CASSLGGINEKLFF.

The chain uses TRBV5-6 and TRBJ2-2; 7 positions match TRBD2. This CDR3 is 13 amino acids long. The V and J ends lost 10 bases and 2 bases, in that order; junction bases with no gene match: 5. Germline values: CDR1 SGHDT, CDR2 YYEEEE. CDR3 region: CAGRERNTGELFF. DNA for the CDR3: TGTGCCGGGCGGGAGCGTAACACCGGGGAGCTGTTTTTT.

The rearrangement joins TRBV18 to TRBJ2-1; tentatively, D is TRBD1 (5 bases). Per germline, CDR1 KGHSH and CDR2 LQKENI. The CDR3 length is 12 residues. Between the trimmed V and J ends, which lost 3 bases and 6 bases, there was a span of 6 bases. The CDR3 sequence is CASSPQGNEQFF. CDR3 in DNA: TGTGCCAGCTCACCCCAGGGCAATGAGCAGTTCTTC.

This clone was recorded only once. The chain combines TRBV30 with TRBJ1-2; D is undetermined. CDR3 length equals 11 residues. Per germline, CDR1 GTSNPN and CDR2 SVGIG (reference sequence). V dropped 3 bases and J dropped 4 bases, with 6 bases sitting between them. CDR3 in amino acids: CAWRVGYGYTF. CDR3 DNA: TGTGCCTGGAGGGTAGGCTATGGCTACACCTTC. The full variable domain, its missing parts supplied by reference TRBV30 and TRBJ1-2, is SQTIHQWPATLVQPVGSPLSLECTVEGTSNPNLYWYRQAAGRGLQLLFYSVGIGQISSEVPQNLSASRPQDRQFILSSKKLLLSDSGFYLCAWRVGYGYTFGSGTRLTVV.

The chain combines TRBV19 with TRBJ2-7, with 9 bases matching TRBD1. V was clipped by 5 bases and J by 3 bases; unmatched bases: 5. Germline V lookup: CDR1 LNHDA, CDR2 SQIVND (reference sequence). The CDR3 contains 14 residues. CDR3 in DNA: TGTGCCAGTAGTCCAGGGACAGGGAACTACGAGCAGTACTTC. This codes for CASSPGTGNYEQYF.

The chain carries TRBV4-2 and TRBJ1-2, with a possible D match to TRBD1 (6 bases). Per germline, CDR1 LGHNA and CDR2 YNFKEQ. The CDR3 totals 15 residues. Trimming removed 4 bases at V and 2 bases at J, with 14 bases between. As DNA, the CDR3 is TGTGCCAGCAGCCCAAGGGGGGGGGTGAACTATGGCTACACCTTC. Amino acids: CASSPRGGVNYGYTF.

The CDR3 here is CASSDSWGRTNTGELFF. DNA of the CDR3: TGTGCCAGCAGTGACTCTTGGGGACGGACGAACACCGGGGAGCTGTTTTTT. This sequence joins TRBV25-1 and TRBJ2-2, with D possibly being TRBD1 or TRBD2 (5 bases each). Trimming took 3 bases from V and 0 from J, leaving 14 bases between them. Germline V gene data show CDR1 as MGHDK and CDR2 as SYGVNS. This CDR3 has 17 residues.

In the case of this clone: The sample holds other DNA sequences that translate to the same CDR3. Written as DNA, the CDR3 is TGTGCCAGCAGTTTATGGGGTCAGCCCCAGCATTTT. Translated, it gives CASSLWGQPQHF. This chain uses TRBV27 with TRBJ1-5; D remains ambiguous. CDR1 MNHEY and CDR2 SMNVEV come from the germline V gene (reference sequence). The germline V and J ends were trimmed by 1 base and 6 bases, with 4 bases remaining between them. The CDR3 runs to 12 residues.

This chain joins TRBV7-3 and TRBJ1-1, with TRBD1 identical over 9 bases. The CDR3 contains 13 residues. V was clipped by 6 bases and J by 4 bases; unmatched bases: 3. CDR1 is SGHTA, CDR2 FQGTGA, per germline. The CDR3 here is CASSSDRGTEAFF. CDR3 nucleotide sequence: TGTGCCAGCAGTTCGGACAGGGGCACTGAAGCTTTCTTT.

The gene calls are TRBV2 and TRBJ2-7; 13 bases line up with TRBD2. Germline-derived CDR1 and CDR2 are SNHLY and FYNNEI. The CDR3 spans 17 residues. V was pared by 4 bases and J by 5 bases, with 11 bases of the junction left unmatched. The CDR3 protein is CASSGTSGSSPGDEQYF. Written as DNA, the CDR3 is TGTGCCAGCAGTGGGACTAGCGGGAGTTCCCCAGGCGACGAGCAGTACTTC.

The chain has TRBV27 and TRBJ2-7; TRBD1 matches 7 bases. The germline V gene encodes CDR1 MNHEY and CDR2 SMNVEV (reference sequence). The V and J ends lost 4 bases and 1 base, in that order; junction bases with no gene match: 4. The CDR3 loop spans 14 amino acids. The CDR3 region is CASSWTGESYEQYF. DNA of the CDR3: TGTGCCAGCAGTTGGACAGGAGAATCCTACGAGCAGTACTTC.